The T cell receptor (beta chain) under discussion was sequenced for a study of long-term antiretroviral therapy in people with HIV (dated 2022 in TCRdb). Regarding the study in general: Collection of the earliest samples took place about a decade ahead of the 2015 WHO recommendation for immediate ART, at a time when ART was typically delayed until CD4 counts fell. Of the 25 to 30 participants with HIV, more than 10 were female. A retrospective serial study tested whether changes in peripheral blood TRB repertoire composition and diversity were associated with ART initiation and durable HIV suppression. No cross-contamination during QIAcube processing turned up in test extractions that ran a monoclonal T-cell line alongside 30 to 40 polyclonal samples. The cohort contributed about 200 cryopreserved PBMC samples from 30 adults with confirmed HIV infection, collected serially over a mean of around 6 years (range 1-12).

Inclusion was restricted to participants for whom at least one PBMC sample before ART initiation and at least two post-ART samples were available. Treatment was received in the United States of America by all participants with HIV. Cryopreserved samples of roughly 0.95-10 million PBMC were thawed and washed before DNA extraction. At the time of the earliest PBMC sample, participants with HIV were aged between roughly 20 and 60 years. Each participant contributed PBMC samples from 1-4 timepoints before ART initiation and 2-8 timepoints after ART initiation, with a median of 7 samples. Serial HIV viral load, CD4+ T-cell count, ART history and demographic data were obtained for every participant. Using a Qiagen kit on a QIAcube, genomic DNA was extracted from unsorted PBMC, with samples processed in batches of 12. From cysteine to phenylalanine, the CDR3 is 17 amino acids long. Just CDR3 DNA is preserved here, 51 bases in frame from base 1. CDR1 and CDR2 (SGHTA, FQGNSA) derive from the germline V gene. Compared with germline, V lacks 5 bases and J lacks 1 base; bases without a gene match: 6.

Note on this clone: Its target antigen remains unknown. Per-base qualities were not stored, and no clone one base away is much larger.

Paper-wide results and their limitations: CDR3 length ranges in HIV repertoires were narrower than in controls, and network structure suggested an antigen-experienced repertoire with only a slight naive shift after ART. Inferences about post-ART repertoire changes are limited because no data were available on ART adherence, viral resistance or therapy changes. Limited PBMC availability meant only the TCR beta chain was sequenced, without alpha chain pairing. Starting ART was linked to a significant rise in TRB diversity, yet even with long-term ART the diversity remained significantly lower than in transplant donor controls. Because pre-ART samples had limited cell numbers, unsorted PBMC were profiled rather than sorted CD4+ and CD8+ T cells. Expanded TRB clones identified before ART initiation dominated the repertoire across all time points, though the dominance fluctuated and decreased in many PLHIV after ART. The samples span the years 2004 to 2017, and the ART regimens used may be less effective than current regimens.

The immunoSEQ hsTCRB v3.0 assay was used at survey level resolution to sequence the TRB variable region. A depth of roughly 40,000-55,000 T-cell genomes per sample was targeted for TRB sequencing. An Illumina MiSeq with a v3 150-cycle kit was used to sequence the pooled TRB libraries. Per the authors' processing: Repertoire analysis ran in R within a reproducible Nextflow workflow covering QC, data transformation and analysis. Custom analyses were implemented in LymphoSeq2, an R package for AIRR-Seq data exploration. A few samples that yielded fewer than 5000 total TRB sequences were excluded, so that around 190 HIV repertoires were analyzed. Among the 190 or so HIV repertoires that were kept, approximately 61 were collected before ART initiation and more than 120 were collected after ART initiation. Each repertoire was downsampled to 5000 TRB nucleotide sequences, and summary statistics were averaged across 100 downsampling iterations. Only TRB sequences with CDR3 regions of at least seven amino acids were retained for analysis. Diversity was measured with a Shannon entropy-derived clonality score and the Gini coefficient. In the repertoire networks, any two of the top 5000 CDR3 amino acid sequences were connected whenever the two sequences differed by an edit distance of one. GLIPH2 predicted antigen specificity groups and MHC restriction for TRB CDR3 amino acid sequences. To flag known CMV, EBV, HIV or tissue antigen associations, CDR3 amino acid sequences were matched against VDJdb and McPAS-TCR. Pre-ART, post-ART and control groups were compared with Wilcoxon signed-rank tests and Holm-Bonferroni correction. In TCRdb, the immuneACCESS table is reduced to in-frame sequences with V and J assigned. These tables do not hold every clone; where another copy was compared, an unresolved V gene accounts for under half, and the others remain unexplained. V and J calls and clone size are those listed in that table; D and trimming were worked out from the DNA. The sample records about 17,000 clones, approximately 80% of which are singletons. Of the sample, 8.8% is held by the ten largest clones.

The rearrangement joined TRBV7-2 to TRBJ2-2, with 11 bases in between that match TRBD2. This TCR was sampled from a man aged 50 or older with HIV. The source material was unsorted PBMCs, sampled 0.3 years before starting antiretroviral therapy. The CDR3 sequence is CASSRDSGGGNTGELFF. The base sequence is TGTGCCAGCAGCCGAGATAGCGGGGGGGGGAACACCGGGGAGCTGTTTTTT.